This T cell receptor beta chain emerged from a study of blood T cell repertoires in COVID-19. The CDR3 sequence is 14 residues long. Germline assignment: CDR1 SGHVS and CDR2 FNYEAQ. V was cut by 1 base and J by 0 bases, with 6 bases left in between. The method was immunoSEQ multiplex PCR; TCRdb's version includes in-frame clones alone and lacks a portion of them. The table records 100,000 to 120,000 clones, roughly 79% of them present only once. The V call is TRBV7-6, the J call TRBJ1-1; D is undetermined. The source material was peripheral blood. The sequence was obtained from an older man with acute or convalescent COVID-19. CDR3 in amino acids: CASSLEQMNTEAFF. The CDR3 bases are TGTGCCAGCAGCTTAGAACAGATGAACACTGAAGCTTTCTTT. Supplemented by reference TRBV7-6 and TRBJ1-1, the full variable domain reads GAGVSQSPRYKVTKRGQDVALRCDPISGHVSLYWYRQALGQGPEFLTYFNYEAQQDKSGLPNDRFSAERPEGSISTLTIQRTEQRDSAMYRCASSLEQMNTEAFFGQGTRLTVV.